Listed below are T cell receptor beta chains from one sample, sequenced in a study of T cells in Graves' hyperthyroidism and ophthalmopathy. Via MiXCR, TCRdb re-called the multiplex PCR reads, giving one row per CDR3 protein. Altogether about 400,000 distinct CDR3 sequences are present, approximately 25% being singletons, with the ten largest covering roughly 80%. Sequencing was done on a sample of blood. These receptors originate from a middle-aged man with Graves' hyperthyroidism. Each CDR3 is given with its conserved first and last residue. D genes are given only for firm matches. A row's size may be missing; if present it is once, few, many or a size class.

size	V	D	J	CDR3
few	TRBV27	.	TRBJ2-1	CASSSPGTPYNEQFF
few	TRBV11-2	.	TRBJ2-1	CASSGGFLNEQFF
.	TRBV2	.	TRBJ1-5	CASSDSNQPQHF
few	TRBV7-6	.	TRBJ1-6	CASSLEEDTSPLHF
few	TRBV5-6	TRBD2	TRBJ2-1	CASSQRAGYYNEQFF
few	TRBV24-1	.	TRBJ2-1	CATSAPRGFQGYNEQFF
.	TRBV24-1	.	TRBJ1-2	CATSEPGANYGYTF
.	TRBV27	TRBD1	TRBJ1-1	CASRTRDRALNTEAFF
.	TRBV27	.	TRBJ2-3	CASSYPEEGTDTQYF
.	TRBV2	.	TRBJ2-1	CATQPPGTSSYNEQFF
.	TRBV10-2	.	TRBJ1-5	CASSEERGTGEEPQHF
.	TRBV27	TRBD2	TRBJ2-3	CASSSKGLAGGTDTQYF
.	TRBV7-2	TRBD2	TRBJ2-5	CASSPRLAQETQYF
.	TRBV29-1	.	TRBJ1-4	CSVVIGLNEKLFF
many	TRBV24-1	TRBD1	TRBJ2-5	CATSEQGARGTQYF
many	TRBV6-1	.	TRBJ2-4	CASSEALGGLGGGIQYF
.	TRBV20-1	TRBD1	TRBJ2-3	CSVRRGQGAGTQYF
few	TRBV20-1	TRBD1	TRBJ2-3	CSAAGGGSTDTQYF
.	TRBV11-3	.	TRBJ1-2	CASSLGGRVDGYTF
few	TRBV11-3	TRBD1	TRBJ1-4	CASSLGGQASEKLFF
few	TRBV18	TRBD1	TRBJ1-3	CASSPDRASSGNTIYF
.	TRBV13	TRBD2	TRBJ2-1	CASSLGDYSYNEQFF